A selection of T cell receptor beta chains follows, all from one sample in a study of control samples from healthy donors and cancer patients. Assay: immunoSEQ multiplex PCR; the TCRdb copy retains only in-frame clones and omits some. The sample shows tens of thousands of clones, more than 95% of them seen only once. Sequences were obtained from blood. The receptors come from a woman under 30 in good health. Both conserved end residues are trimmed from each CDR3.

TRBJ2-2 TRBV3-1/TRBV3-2 ATRGATNTGELF
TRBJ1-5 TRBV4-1 ASSQEGYSTQPQH
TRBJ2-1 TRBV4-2 ASSHVTGTGGNEQF
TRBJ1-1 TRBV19 ASSITGETEAF
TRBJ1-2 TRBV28 ASRGMDGHYGYT
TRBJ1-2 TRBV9 ASSYRGEGIGYGYT
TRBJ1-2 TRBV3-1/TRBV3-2 ASSQQKNNYGYT
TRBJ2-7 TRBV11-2 ASSLVWDAGREQY
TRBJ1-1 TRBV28 ASSLGTQGTF
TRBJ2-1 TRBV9 ASSVTGGPFNEQF
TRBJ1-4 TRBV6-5 ASSSGGQPNEKLF
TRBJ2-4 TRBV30 AWGGALAKNIQY
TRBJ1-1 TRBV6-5 ASSYGSLGTTEAF
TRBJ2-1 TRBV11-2 ASSLDRNEQF
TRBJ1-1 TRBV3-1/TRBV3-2 ASSQAGRRNTEAF
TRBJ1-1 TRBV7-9 ATTLRGGAEAF
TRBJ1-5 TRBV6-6 ASRNSNQPQH
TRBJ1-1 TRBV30 AWSRNRAGTEAF
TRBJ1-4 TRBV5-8 ASSRDRGRDEKLF
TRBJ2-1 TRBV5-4 ASSSGGGRGEQF
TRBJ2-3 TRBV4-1 ASSHVAGEITDTQY
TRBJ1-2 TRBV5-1 ASSLGGQGDGYT
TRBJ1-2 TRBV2 ASRGLKGPYGYT
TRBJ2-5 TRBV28 ASSYTGNQETQY
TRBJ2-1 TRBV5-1 ASSLAENEQF
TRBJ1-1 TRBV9 ASSVMTGREAF
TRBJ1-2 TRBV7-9 ASSTGEGYGYT
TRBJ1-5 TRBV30 AWSVNVYQPQH
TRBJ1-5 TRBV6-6 ASRSDRGGNQPQH
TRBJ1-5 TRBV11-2 ASSSTGNQH
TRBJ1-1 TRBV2 ASSSRTGGTEAF
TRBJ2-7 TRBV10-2 ASSDATTYEQY
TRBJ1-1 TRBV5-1 ASSLDPREGSEAF
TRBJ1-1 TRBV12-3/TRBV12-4 ASIWDRGTEAF